This T cell receptor (beta chain) came from a study of cytomegalovirus exposure and HLA in healthy donors. Overall study context: The approximately 120 validation repertoires used the same platform as the roughly 670 first-cohort repertoires, a later analysis reported.

Sequencing was performed with immunoSEQ multiplex PCR; in TCRdb, only in-frame clones are kept and a portion is missing. The sample yields 200,000 or so clones, 75% to 90% seen once. Donors came from a validation cohort of 90 to 150 subjects, distinct from the first 666-subject cohort. Per germline, CDR1 SGDLS and CDR2 YYNGEE. Between the trimmed V and J ends, which lost 0 bases and 10 bases, there was a span of 13 bases. There are 13 residues in the CDR3. The sequenced sample consisted of PBMCs. V and J are TRBV9 and TRBJ1-1; D perhaps matches TRBD1 (6 bases). The sequence derives from a man aged 18 to 29 in good health and CMV-seropositive. The CDR3: CASSVDQLDRAFF. Written as DNA, the CDR3 is TGTGCCAGCAGCGTAGACCAGTTGGACAGAGCTTTCTTT.